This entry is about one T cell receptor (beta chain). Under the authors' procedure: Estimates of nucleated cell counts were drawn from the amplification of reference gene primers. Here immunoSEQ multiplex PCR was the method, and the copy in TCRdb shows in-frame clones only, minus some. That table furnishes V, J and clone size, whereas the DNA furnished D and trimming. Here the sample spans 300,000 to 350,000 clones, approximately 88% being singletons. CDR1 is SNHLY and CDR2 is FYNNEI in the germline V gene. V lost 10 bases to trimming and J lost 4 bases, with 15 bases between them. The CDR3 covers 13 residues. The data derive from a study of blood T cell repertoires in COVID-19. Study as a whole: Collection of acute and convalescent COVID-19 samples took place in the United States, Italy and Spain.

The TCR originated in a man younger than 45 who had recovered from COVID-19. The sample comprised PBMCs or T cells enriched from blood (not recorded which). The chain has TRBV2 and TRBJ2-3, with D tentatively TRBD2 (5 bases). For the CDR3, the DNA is TGTGCCATCACCTCTCCGAGGGCAGATACGCAGTATTTT. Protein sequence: CAITSPRADTQYF.